The 5 T cell receptor beta chains given below trace back to one sample, sequenced in a study of beta chain features in type 1 diabetes (dated 2018 in TCRdb). These receptors have no identified antigens. Study-wide findings and limitations: A moderate but significant shortening of TCRB CDR3 length was observed in type 1 diabetes patients in all four CD4+ subsets.

Receptor libraries were prepared by the immunoSEQ multiplex PCR assay. The entire amount of isolated RNA was reverse transcribed using the High Capacity cDNA Reverse Transcription Kit, so the sequenced TCRB transcripts were expressed ones. Here the immuneACCESS table is served through TCRdb, limited to in-frame sequences with V and J called. Missing clones are a known gap in these copies; in checked studies unresolved V genes cover under half, and the rest lacks a known reason. For this sample there are roughly 350,000 clones; roughly 9.8% appear just once. About 0.6% of the sample rests with the top ten. The sequenced sample was central memory CD4+ T cells from blood. The source of these receptors is a man aged 25-45 years with type 1 diabetes.

This clone was detected only a few times. A far larger clone lies a single base away; this is likely a read error. The same CDR3 also results from other DNA sequences found in this sample. This chain links TRBV7-9 with TRBJ2-7, with TRBD1 as a possible D gene (5 bases). The V end was cut by 5 bases, the J end by 4 bases, with 6 bases between. CDR1 is SEHNR and CDR2 is FQNEAQ in the germline V gene (reference sequence). The CDR3 length is 11 residues. CDR3 sequence reads: CASSPGYEQYF. CDR3 DNA: TGTGCCAGCAGCCCAGGGTACGAGCAGTACTTC.

This clone occurred a few times. The chain couples TRBV11-2 to TRBJ2-5; D is uncertain. The CDR3 has 12 amino acids. The V gene's germline CDR1 is SGHAT and CDR2 FQNNGV. V lost 2 bases, J lost 5 bases, and 6 bases lay in between. The CDR3 here is CASSLSRETQYF. DNA for the CDR3: TGTGCCAGCAGCTTATCTCGGGAGACCCAGTACTTC. Looking up the rest from reference TRBV11-2 and TRBJ2-5 gives the full variable domain: EAGVAQSPRYKIIEKRQSVAFWCNPISGHATLYWYQQILGQGPKLLIQFQNNGVVDDSQLPKDRFSAERLKGVDSTLKIQPAKLEDSAVYLCASSLSRETQYFGPGTRLLVL.

This clone was observed a handful of times. The chain carries TRBV5-1 and TRBJ2-7; D is perhaps TRBD1 (5 bases). The V and J ends lost 1 base and 0 bases respectively, with 17 bases between them. The CDR3 spans 17 residues. The germline V gene has CDR1 SGHRS and CDR2 YFSETQ. CDR3 sequence (DNA): TGCGCCAGCAGCTTGCCCCACCTACAGGAGCCCTCCTACGAGCAGTACTTC. This codes for CASSLPHLQEPSYEQYF. The whole variable domain, filled in from reference TRBV5-1 and TRBJ2-7, reads KAGVTQTPRYLIKTRGQQVTLSCSPISGHRSVSWYQQTPGQGLQFLFEYFSETQRNKGNFPGRFSGRQFSNSRSEMNVSTLELGDSALYLCASSLPHLQEPSYEQYFGPGTRLTVT.

In this sample, this clone turned up a few times. This chain joins TRBV6-6 and TRBJ1-4; D unresolved. CDR1 and CDR2 from the germline V gene are MNHNY and SVGAGI (reference sequence). This CDR3 region has 14 residues. Trimming left V 6 bases short and J 7 bases short, with 15 bases between. CDR3 sequence (DNA): TGTGCCAGCAGAGCCGGAATTGGTAGTGAAAAACTGTTTTTT. This translates into CASRAGIGSEKLFF.

CDR3 coding DNA: TGTGCCATCAGTGACCGACAGGGGAGCTCCTACAATGAGCAGTTCTTC. This translates into CAISDRQGSSYNEQFF. This chain links TRBV10-3 with TRBJ2-1, with TRBD1 matching over 8 bases. The CDR3 runs to 16 residues. Losses at the gene ends were 3 bases for V and 0 bases for J; bases not matched to a gene: 4. Germline lookup yields CDR1 ENHRY and CDR2 SYGVKD.